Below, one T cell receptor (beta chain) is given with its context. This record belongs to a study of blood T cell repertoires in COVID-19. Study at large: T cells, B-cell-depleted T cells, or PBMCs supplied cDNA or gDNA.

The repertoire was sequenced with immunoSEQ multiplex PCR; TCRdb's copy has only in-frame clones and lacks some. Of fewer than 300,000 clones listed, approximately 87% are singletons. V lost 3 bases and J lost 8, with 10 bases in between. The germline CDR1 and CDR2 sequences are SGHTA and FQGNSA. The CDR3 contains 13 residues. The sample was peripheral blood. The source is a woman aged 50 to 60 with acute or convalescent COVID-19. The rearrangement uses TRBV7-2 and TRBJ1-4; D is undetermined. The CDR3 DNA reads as TGTGCCAGCAGCTTCCTACAGAGAGAAAAACTGTTTTTT. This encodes CASSFLQREKLFF. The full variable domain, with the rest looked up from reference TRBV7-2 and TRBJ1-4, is GAGVSQSPSNKVTEKGKDVELRCDPISGHTALYWYRQSLGQGLEFLIYFQGNSAPDKSGLPSDRFSAERTGGSVSTLTIQRTQQEDSAVYLCASSFLQREKLFFGSGTQLSVL.